Listed below are T cell receptor beta chains from one sample, sequenced in a study of cytomegalovirus exposure and HLA in healthy donors. The repertoire was sequenced with immunoSEQ multiplex PCR; TCRdb's copy has only in-frame clones and lacks some. Of about 77,000 clones listed, 75% to 85% are singletons. Material for sequencing was PBMCs. Receptor source: a man aged 35-49 years in good health and CMV-seronegative. Each CDR3 is given with its conserved first and last residue. A D gene is named only where the DNA matches it firmly. Size is omitted from some rows. Given values are once, few, many or a class for expanded clones.

CDR3 DNA,CDR3 protein,J gene,D gene,clone size,V gene
TGTGCCAGTACCCGACGGGAAAGGCGGGGTGAAAAACTGTTTTTT,CASTRRERRGEKLFF,TRBJ1-4,.,.,TRBV19
TGTGCCAGCGGCAGGGATAATCAGCCCCAGCATTTT,CASGRDNQPQHF,TRBJ1-5,.,.,TRBV2
TGCGCCAGCAGCCAAGATGGGGGACAGGGGATTTTGAGAGGAAACACCATATATTTT,CASSQDGGQGILRGNTIYF,TRBJ1-3,TRBD1,few,TRBV4-3
TGTGCCAGCAGCCTAAGCGGGGGCAGGGGCGATGAGCAGTTCTTC,CASSLSGGRGDEQFF,TRBJ2-1,TRBD2,.,TRBV7-2
TGTGCCTGGAGTGTACGTCAGGGGGCCGGGAACACTGAAGCTTTCTTT,CAWSVRQGAGNTEAFF,TRBJ1-1,TRBD1,.,TRBV30
TGCGCCAGCAACAGGTGGCAGGCTAGCACAGATACGCAGTATTTT,CASNRWQASTDTQYF,TRBJ2-3,.,.,TRBV5-1
TGTGCCAGCAGCGTAGCTCCGGACACTGAAGCTTTCTTT,CASSVAPDTEAFF,TRBJ1-1,.,.,TRBV9
TGTGCCAGCCGTTCAACCGGGACAGGGGGCAGACTGGACATTCAGTACTTC,CASRSTGTGGRLDIQYF,TRBJ2-4,TRBD1,.,TRBV7-2
TGTGCCAGCAGCCTACAGGGCAGGGGCAATCAGCCCCAGCATTTT,CASSLQGRGNQPQHF,TRBJ1-5,.,.,TRBV9
TGTGCCAGCAGCGAATCCGGGGGTGGTGGGAATTCACCCCTCCACTTT,CASSESGGGGNSPLHF,TRBJ1-6,.,.,TRBV6-4